This T cell receptor beta chain was captured by sequencing in a study of immunodeficiency (dated by TCRdb to the late 2010s). For the wider study: Repertoire analysis was done to look for VDJ recombination defects and oligoclonality.

Genomic DNA was isolated using the QIAamp DNA Blood Mini Kit and then sent out for immunoSEQ repertoire analysis. Using a standard quantity of genomic DNA template, multiplex PCR was run to amplify the CDR3 regions. PCR products were sequenced on an Illumina platform. Processing in the source paper ran as follows. Sequences were mapped to a reference, using V, D and J gene definitions from IMGT. A nearest-neighbor clustering algorithm merged closely related sequences to remove PCR and sequencing errors. V, D and J usage was analyzed in productive unique and total sequences using ImmunoSEQ Analyzer tools and R version 3.6.1. As stored in TCRdb, this immuneACCESS dataset retains in-frame rearrangements with V and J assigned. A fraction of the clones does not appear; measured against another copy, unresolved V genes explain less than half of the discrepancy, and the remainder lacks a known reason. That table is the source of V, J and clone size, and D and trimming were worked out from the DNA. The sample yields 3,900 or so clones; around nine tenths were counted once. The ten largest clones take up around 4.5% of the sample.

From a lookup of the germline V gene (reference sequence), CDR1 and CDR2 are SEHNR and FQNEAQ. From its cysteine to its phenylalanine, the CDR3 spans 16 amino acids. Only the CDR3 portion is preserved as DNA: 48 bases, with reading frame beginning at the first base. Trimming takes 3 bases off V and 2 bases off J; junction bases not matched to a gene: 8. Details on this clone: There is no known antigen for this receptor. No qualities accompany the bases; no much larger clone lies one base away.

Before TCR sequencing, CD3+CD4+ T cells were sorted out of fresh PBMCs. What the study reported, not specific to this receptor: Between patients and controls, productive entropy and V-J pairing of CD4+ T cells looked similar. Based on top-100 and total clonotype frequencies, severe oligoclonality was found in patient CD8+ T cells but not in patient CD4+ T cells. In the entropy comparisons of patients against healthy controls, patients were shown as n=3 (open circles), and an effect of thymic development was suggested only as a possibility.

The sequence derives from a human donor in good health. The chain joins TRBV7-9 to TRBJ2-3; 7 bases in the middle match TRBD2. Material: CD4+ T cells from blood. The DNA sequence is as follows: TGTGCCAGCAGCTTCCGAAGCGGGGCATACACAGATACGCAGTATTTT. This sequence encodes CASSFRSGAYTDTQYF.